Listed here are 18 T cell receptor beta chains from one sample, sequenced in a study of spatial heterogeneity in lung cancer. Each CDR3 protein gets one entry after TCRdb re-called the 5' RACE reads with MiXCR. The sample lists around 9,700 distinct CDR3 sequences; 6% to 6.5% were seen once. Regarding time point: sample taken at primary tumor resection. Specimen: PBMCs, collected at surgery. These receptors were taken from a male donor with early-stage non-small cell lung cancer.

This clonotype was recorded many times. The chain couples TRBV20-1 to TRBJ2-3; D possibly corresponds to TRBD2 (5 bases). Germline assignment: CDR1 DFQATT and CDR2 SNEGSKA (reference sequence). Trimming shortened V by 8 bases and J by 5 bases, and 14 bases separated the two germline ends. CDR3 size: 12 residues. CDR3 nucleotides: TGCAGTACTTCCACCCGGGGAGATACGCAGTATTTT. It translates to CSTSTRGDTQYF.

This clonotype came up many times. This chain links TRBV5-5 with TRBJ2-2, with 7 bases that match TRBD2. The CDR3 length is 19 residues. The trim removed 4 bases at V and 4 bases at J, leaving 19 bases unmatched. Germline V gives CDR1 SGHKS, CDR2 YYEKEE (reference sequence). The CDR3 loop reads CASSPLFRRGGRTTGELFF. Written as DNA, the CDR3 is TGTGCCAGCAGCCCTTTATTCCGGCGGGGAGGGAGGACCACCGGGGAGCTGTTTTTT.

This clonotype appeared many times. The V gene is TRBV20-1, the J gene TRBJ1-1; tentative D call: TRBD1 (5 bases). Germline values: CDR1 DFQATT, CDR2 SNEGSKA (reference sequence). The CDR3 has 14 residues. The V and J ends lost 0 bases and 0 bases respectively, with 8 bases between them. The CDR3 bases are TGCAGTGCTAGAGAGGGGCAGATGAACACTGAAGCTTTCTTT. Protein product: CSAREGQMNTEAFF.

The chain couples TRBV30 to TRBJ2-1; D is possibly TRBD2 (6 bases). V shed 2 bases and J shed 9 bases, with 17 bases lying between them. The CDR3 length is 14 residues. Germline-derived CDR1 and CDR2 are GTSNPN and SVGIG (reference sequence). CDR3 nucleotides: TGTGCCTGGAGTCGGGACTTAGAGAGGACTGAGCAGTTCTTC. Translation: CAWSRDLERTEQFF.

This clonotype occurred many times. The chain employs TRBV5-6 and TRBJ2-7; D may be TRBD2 (6 bases). The germline gives CDR1 SGHDT, CDR2 YYEEEE. The germline V and J ends were trimmed by 0 bases and 7 bases, with 14 bases remaining between them. The CDR3 extends over 14 amino acids. CDR3 loop: CASSLAGNRGEQYF. CDR3 DNA sequence: TGTGCCAGCAGCTTGGCAGGGAACCGGGGGGAGCAGTACTTC.

This chain links TRBV7-9 with TRBJ2-4, with 9 bases lining up with TRBD1. CDR3 length: 16 residues. Germline V gene lookup returns CDR1 SEHNR and CDR2 FQNEAQ (reference sequence). J gave up 9 bases and V 0 bases, and 9 bases lay outside the gene matches. The CDR3 DNA reads TGTGCCAGCAGCTTAGCCGGGACAGGGAATTTGGGCATTCAGTACTTC. It specifies CASSLAGTGNLGIQYF.

This clonotype is termed medium-sized. V and J are TRBV29-1 and TRBJ1-1; D ambiguous. Germline-derived CDR1 and CDR2 are SQVTM and ANQGSEA. The length of the CDR3 is 11 residues. Trimming took off 7 bases at V and 2 bases at J, with 8 bases between the two ends. The CDR3 DNA sequence: TGCAGCGGCCTTAGTAACACTGAAGCTTTCTTT. This gives the protein CSGLSNTEAFF. Based on the CDR3 plus reference TRBV29-1 and TRBJ1-1, the full variable domain is SAVISQKPSRDICQRGTSLTIQCQVDSQVTMMFWYRQQPGQSLTLIATANQGSEATYESGFVIDKFPISRPNLTFSTLTVSNMSPEDSSIYLCSGLSNTEAFFGQGTRLTVV.

This clonotype was detected many times. The gene calls are TRBV19 and TRBJ2-2, with D hard to call. The CDR3 has 18 amino acids. Per germline, CDR1 LNHDA and CDR2 SQIVND (reference sequence). The V and J ends lost 2 bases and 3 bases respectively, with 19 bases between them. In nucleotides, the CDR3 is TGTGCCAGTAGTATACAGCCCGCGAGACGTTCGGACACCGGGGAGCTGTTTTTT. Its translation: CASSIQPARRSDTGELFF. The entire variable domain, with the rest obtained from reference TRBV19 and TRBJ2-2, is as follows: DGGITQSPKYLFRKEGQNVTLSCEQNLNHDAMYWYRQDPGQGLRLIYYSQIVNDFQKGDIAEGYSVSREKKESFPLTVTSAQKNPTAFYLCASSIQPARRSDTGELFFGEGSRLTVL.

In its sample, this clonotype ranks as medium-sized. V gene TRBV4-1 combines with J gene TRBJ1-5, with 8 bases that match TRBD1. After removal of 5 bases from V and 7 bases from J, the junction contained 7 bases not matched to a gene. The germline gives CDR1 MGHRA, CDR2 YSYEKL. The length of the CDR3 is 14 residues. The CDR3 DNA is TGCGCCAGCAGCTTTTGGACAGGGTCCCAGCCCCAGCATTTT. It translates to CASSFWTGSQPQHF.

Many counts were recorded for this clonotype. The chain couples TRBV5-1 to TRBJ2-7; no definite D call. Trimming left V 2 bases short and J 6 bases short, with 9 bases between. This CDR3 has 12 amino acids. CDR1 is SGHRS and CDR2 is YFSETQ in the germline V gene. The CDR3 coding sequence is TGCGCCAGCAGCTTAACTGGATTCGAGCAGTACTTC. Translated: CASSLTGFEQYF. Full variable domain (outside the CDR3, taken from reference TRBV5-1 and TRBJ2-7): KAGVTQTPRYLIKTRGQQVTLSCSPISGHRSVSWYQQTPGQGLQFLFEYFSETQRNKGNFPGRFSGRQFSNSRSEMNVSTLELGDSALYLCASSLTGFEQYFGPGTRLTVT.

This chain connects TRBV19 to TRBJ2-7; D is unclear. Germline CDR1 is LNHDA and CDR2 is SQIVND (reference sequence). Between the trimmed V and J ends, which lost 6 bases and 5 bases, there was a span of 20 bases. The CDR3 runs 15 residues. The CDR3 here is CASSTNQLSKNEQYF. DNA of the CDR3: TGTGCCAGTAGCACCAATCAGTTATCCAAGAACGAGCAGTACTTC.

This clonotype was seen repeatedly, ten times or more. CDR3 coding DNA: TGCGCCAGCAGCCAAATGCCGGGACAGCCCAATCAGCCCCAGCATTTT. Protein: CASSQMPGQPNQPQHF. The V and J genes are TRBV4-1 and TRBJ1-5; 7 bases fit TRBD1. This CDR3 has 16 amino acids. Germline V gene data show CDR1 as MGHRA and CDR2 as YSYEKL. V lost 2 bases, J lost 3 bases, and 7 bases stayed unmatched.

This clonotype was recorded a few times. The V and J genes are TRBV18 and TRBJ2-2, with 8 bases identical to TRBD1. CDR1 is KGHSH and CDR2 is LQKENI in the germline V gene. The ends lost 5 bases at V and 5 bases at J; junction bases unmatched: 7. The CDR3 runs to 15 residues. The CDR3 DNA reads TGTGCCAGCTCATCGAGACAGGGGCGGACCGGGGAGCTGTTTTTT. This encodes CASSSRQGRTGELFF.

Within the sample, this clonotype is medium-sized. This chain connects TRBV23-1 to TRBJ2-1; 8 nucleotides align to TRBD2. TRBV23-1 is marked as an open reading frame, function uncertain. J gave up 4 bases and V 7 bases, and 9 bases lay outside the gene matches. CDR3 size: 15 residues. CDR3 protein: CASTPLGGGYNEQFF. The DNA for the CDR3 is TGCGCCAGCACCCCCCTGGGCGGGGGGTACAATGAGCAGTTCTTC.

This clonotype was counted at least ten times. The chain employs TRBV20-1 and TRBJ2-7; TRBD2 matches at 8 bases. J gave up 0 bases and V 4 bases, and 8 bases lay outside the gene matches. The CDR3 has 15 residues. The germline V gene encodes CDR1 DFQATT and CDR2 SNEGSKA (reference sequence). The CDR3 is CSATVQRGTSYEQYF. DNA for the CDR3: TGCAGTGCTACGGTCCAGCGGGGGACCTCCTACGAGCAGTACTTC.

The table lists this clonotype with many counts. V usage is TRBV18 and J usage is TRBJ2-7; the D is unclear. Germline V lookup: CDR1 KGHSH, CDR2 LQKENI. The CDR3 is made up of 12 amino acids. The V end lost 8 bases, the J end lost 0 bases, and 8 bases lay between the germline ends. The CDR3 DNA reads as TGTGCCAGCCCCCCATTCTCCTACGAGCAGTACTTC. This encodes CASPPFSYEQYF.

This clonotype was found many times. This chain links TRBV12-3 or TRBV12-4 with TRBJ2-1; the D gene is possibly TRBD1 (6 bases). The V gene lost 6 bases and the J gene lost 4 bases, with 7 bases spanning the gap. The CDR3 covers 12 residues. The CDR3 bases are TGTGCCAGCAGGGACAGATACAATGAGCAGTTCTTC. Translating it yields CASRDRYNEQFF.

This CDR3 reads CASSLGLAGGRADTQYF. The CDR3 region has the DNA TGTGCCAGCAGCTTAGGCCTAGCGGGAGGGCGCGCAGATACGCAGTATTTT. The V and J genes are TRBV7-9 and TRBJ2-3, with 12 bases lining up with TRBD2. In germline, CDR1 is SEHNR, CDR2 FQNEAQ (reference sequence). V shed 1 base, J shed 4 bases, and the junction held 6 bases outside the gene matches. The CDR3 has 17 amino acids.